This TCR beta chain comes out of a study of shared clonotypes between healthy human individuals. Study-level results: The study found lower generation probabilities in non-shared clonotypes than in those shared by all four donors.

Of note for this clone: Its antigen is as yet unknown.

V lost 4 bases and J lost 4, with 14 bases in between. This CDR3 has 15 residues. Germline loops: CDR1 MNHNS, CDR2 SASEGT. Assay: immunoSEQ multiplex PCR; the TCRdb copy retains only in-frame clones and omits some. The sample holds around 600,000 clones, about 97% seen once. J is TRBJ2-1 and V is TRBV6-1; D possibly uses TRBD1 or TRBD2 (5 bases each). The clonotype comes from a woman in her 30s in good health. The sequenced sample consisted of naive CD4+ T cells sorted from blood. Subset denoted: CD45RA+ positively selected. CDR3 nucleotide sequence: TGTGCCAGCAGTGTCCGGGACGTTGGTTACAATGAGCAGTTCTTC. Translating gives CASSVRDVGYNEQFF.